The 25 T cell receptor beta chains listed next were all sequenced from one sample in a study of blood T cells in healthy people across ages. Next came a second PCR, run for roughly 6 to 11 cycles, which used a sample-barcoded 5' primer along with a J-beta primer mix. TCRdb re-derived calls from the 5' RACE reads in MiXCR, one entry per CDR3 protein. This table has hundreds of thousands of distinct CDR3 sequences, 29% appearing once. The sample taken for sequencing was blood. The receptors were sampled from a woman of 80 years or more in good health.

This clonotype was seen just once. This sequence joins TRBV6-2 or TRBV6-3 and TRBJ2-4; D possibly corresponds to TRBD1 (6 bases). The J call may be mistaken, given a closer DNA end match to TRBJ2-5. Germline CDR1 is MNHEY and CDR2 is SVGEGT. This CDR3 is 14 amino acids long. Here the CDR3 reads CASSSHRAWETQYF. The CDR3 DNA reads as TGTGCCAGCAGTTCGCACAGGGCATGGGAGACCCAGTACTTC.

For this clonotype: Given a much more abundant clone one base away, this may be a read error. The chain links TRBV4-1 to TRBJ2-7; 7 bases line up with TRBD1. The better agreement between TRBJ2-5 and the DNA end casts doubt on the J call. This CDR3 is 16 amino acids long. Per the germline V gene, CDR1 is MGHRA and CDR2 is YSYEKL. Here the CDR3 DNA reads TGCGCCAGCAGCCAAGATAGCAGGGGGACCCGGCAGACCCAGTACTTC. Translated, it gives CASSQDSRGTRQTQYF.

Remarks on this clonotype: This may be a read error: a much more frequent sequence differs by one nucleotide. CDR3 protein: CTSSPVRSSYEQYF. The CDR3 nucleotides are TGTACCAGCTCACCCGTCAGGTCCTCATACGAGCAGTACTTC. The gene calls are TRBV18 and TRBJ2-7; no definite D call. This CDR3 has 14 residues. Germline V gene sequence: CDR1 KGHSH, CDR2 LQKENI.

The rearrangement uses TRBV28 and TRBJ2-7; TRBD2 matches at 7 bases. Germline CDR1 is MDHEN and CDR2 is SYDVKM. V shed 7 bases and J 3 bases; nucleotides not matched to a gene: 18. CDR3 length equals 17 residues. The CDR3 loop is CASKPGRALAPLYEQYF. The CDR3 DNA sequence: TGTGCCAGCAAACCGGGGAGGGCCCTAGCGCCCCTCTACGAGCAGTACTTC. Supplemented by reference TRBV28 and TRBJ2-7, the full variable domain reads DVKVTQSSRYLVKRTGEKVFLECVQDMDHENMFWYRQDPGLGLRLIYFSYDVKMKEKGDIPEGYSVSREKKERFSLILESASTNQTSMYLCASKPGRALAPLYEQYFGPGTRLTVT.

For this clonotype: A much larger clone differs by one base, so this may be a read error. CDR3 protein: CASGIPGTGGPNEQFF. The CDR3 DNA follows: TGTGCCAGCGGCATTCCCGGGACAGGGGGCCCCAATGAGCAGTTCTTC. The J gene is TRBJ2-1, the V gene TRBV6-5; 12 bases are a match to TRBD1. J was trimmed by 6 bases and V by 8 bases; bases with no gene match: 11. The germline V gene has CDR1 MNHEY and CDR2 SVGAGI. This CDR3 comprises 16 residues.

This clonotype came up a few times. Compared with germline, one end of the junction differs, possibly owing to a read error. V gene TRBV15 combines with J gene TRBJ2-7; D is ambiguous. The CDR3 covers 13 residues. The germline CDR1 and CDR2 sequences are LNHNV and YYDKDF (reference sequence). In DNA, the CDR3 is TGTGCCACCAGCAGAGATGTAAGGGTCGAGCGGTACTTC. This sequence encodes CATSRDVRVERYF.

This clonotype occurred many times. This chain joins TRBV12-3 or TRBV12-4 and TRBJ2-5, with TRBD1 matching 7 bases. The CDR3 has 13 residues. With 7 bases clipped from V and 4 bases from J, the junction kept 6 bases outside the gene matches. The CDR3 loop is CASTWTGRETQYF. The CDR3 DNA reads TGTGCCAGCACCTGGACAGGTCGAGAGACCCAGTACTTC.

About this clonotype: This could be a read error, since a much larger clone is one nucleotide away. V and J are TRBV20-1 and TRBJ1-2, with D perhaps TRBD1 (5 bases). CDR3 length equals 12 residues. The germline CDR1 and CDR2 sequences are DFQATT and SNEGSKA (reference sequence). The CDR3 sequence is CSAGGVNYGHTF. CDR3 nucleotides: TGCAGTGCTGGGGGGGTTAACTATGGCCACACCTTC.

This clonotype was detected once. This rearrangement joins TRBV25-1 to TRBJ1-2; D remains ambiguous. V dropped 5 bases and J dropped 8 bases, with 18 bases sitting between them. CDR3 length: 14 residues. Germline CDR1 reads MGHDK; CDR2 reads SYGVNS. CDR3 sequence reads: CASSLDRAWNGYTF. DNA for the CDR3: TGTGCCAGCAGTCTGGATAGGGCTTGGAACGGCTACACCTTC.

Points on this clonotype: This could be a read error, since a much larger clone is one nucleotide away. The gene calls are TRBV2 and TRBJ2-5; D is perhaps TRBD1 (6 bases). CDR1 SNHLY and CDR2 FYNNEI come from the germline V gene. The CDR3 sequence is 14 residues long. Here the CDR3 DNA reads TGTACCAGCACCCGTCAGGGGTCGTCAGAGACCCAGTACTTC. It specifies CTSTRQGSSETQYF.

Ten or more counts support this clonotype. CDR3 sequence: CSAHGLAGGLSSYNEQFF. In DNA form, the CDR3 reads TGCAGTGCTCATGGACTAGCGGGGGGGTTGAGCTCCTACAATGAGCAGTTCTTC. This rearrangement joins TRBV20-1 to TRBJ2-1; 15 nucleotides line up with TRBD2. Looked up from germline, CDR1 is DFQATT and CDR2 is SNEGSKA (reference sequence). The CDR3 is made up of 18 amino acids. The ends lost 5 bases at V and 0 bases at J; junction bases unmatched: 8.

Ten or more counts support this clonotype. V is TRBV12-3 or TRBV12-4 and J is TRBJ2-1; D is perhaps TRBD1 (5 bases). Trimming cost V 6 bases and J 8 bases, with 14 bases left between them. The CDR3 length is 13 residues. This CDR3 reads CASRYQGYHEQFF. DNA for the CDR3: TGTGCCAGCAGATACCAGGGTTATCATGAGCAGTTCTTC.

As regards this clonotype: This may be a read error, as it is one base from a much larger clone. The chain joins TRBV12-3 or TRBV12-4 to TRBJ2-3; a possible D gene is TRBD1 (6 bases). The CDR3 consists of 15 residues. This CDR3 is CVSSFFRGSTDTQYF. DNA of the CDR3: TGTGTCAGCAGTTTTTTCAGGGGTAGCACAGATACGCAGTATTTT.

This clonotype was seen a few times. The chain uses TRBV19 and TRBJ2-4, with D possibly matching TRBD2 (6 bases). This CDR3 has 15 residues. V shed 1 base and J shed 14 bases, with 21 bases lying between them. Looked up from germline, CDR1 is LNHDA and CDR2 is SQIVND (reference sequence). The CDR3 reads CASSIAALGGQAEYF. In nucleotides, the CDR3 is TGTGCCAGTAGTATAGCAGCCCTGGGGGGTCAGGCGGAGTACTTC. Combining the CDR3 with reference TRBV19 and TRBJ2-4 gives the whole variable domain DGGITQSPKYLFRKEGQNVTLSCEQNLNHDAMYWYRQDPGQGLRLIYYSQIVNDFQKGDIAEGYSVSREKKESFPLTVTSAQKNPTAFYLCASSIAALGGQAEYFGAGTRLSVL.

The J gene is TRBJ1-5, the V gene TRBV7-2; no definite D call. This CDR3 contains 16 residues. Per the germline V gene, CDR1 is SGHTA and CDR2 is FQGNSA. Deletions cut 2 bases from V and 1 base from J, with 12 bases between. CDR3 nucleotides: TGTGCCAGCAGCTTATCCCACAGCCTCAGCAATCAGCCCCAGCATTTT. Its protein product is CASSLSHSLSNQPQHF.

The rearrangement uses TRBV7-2 and TRBJ1-5; D is ambiguous. The CDR3 is made up of 16 amino acids. The ends were cut back, 2 bases at V and 4 bases at J, with 15 bases in the middle. Per germline, CDR1 SGHTA and CDR2 FQGNSA. The CDR3 protein is CASSLYEASLNQPQHF. The CDR3 DNA reads as TGTGCCAGCAGCTTATATGAAGCCTCCTTGAATCAGCCCCAGCATTTT.

This chain joins TRBV20-1 and TRBJ2-2; 7 positions agree with TRBD1. With 7 bases clipped from V and 3 bases from J, the junction kept 5 bases outside the gene matches. The CDR3 covers 13 residues. Germline CDR1 and CDR2: DFQATT and SNEGSKA (reference sequence). This CDR3 is CSVYRGDTGELFF. CDR3 bases: TGCAGTGTATACAGGGGAGACACCGGGGAGCTGTTTTTT.

This clonotype was recorded many times. V usage is TRBV7-2 and J usage is TRBJ2-5; 10 nucleotides agree with TRBD2. The CDR3 contains 17 residues. Trimming cost V 3 bases and J 4 bases; bases outside gene matches: 11. In germline, CDR1 is SGHTA, CDR2 FQGNSA. The chain's CDR3 is CASSLSGGAYRSETQYF. In DNA, the CDR3 is TGTGCCAGCAGCTTGAGCGGGGGGGCATATCGGTCAGAGACCCAGTACTTC.

J is TRBJ2-6 and V is TRBV10-3; tentative D call: TRBD1 (6 bases). The CDR3 covers 15 residues. Germline CDR1 ENHRY, CDR2 SYGVKD. V was pared by 3 bases and J by 2 bases, with 8 bases between. The CDR3 nucleotides read TGTGCCATCAGTGAACAGGGAGCTGGGGCCAACGTCCTGACTTTC. Translation: CAISEQGAGANVLTF.

The V and J genes are TRBV5-1 and TRBJ2-7, with 7 bases identical to TRBD1. Trimming cost V 3 bases and J 0 bases; bases outside gene matches: 6. The CDR3 covers 15 residues. Germline V gene data show CDR1 as SGHRS and CDR2 as YFSETQ. The CDR3 region has the DNA TGCGCCAGCAGCTCGACAGGGACAAGCTCCTACGAGCAGTACTTC. Amino acid sequence: CASSSTGTSSYEQYF.

This clonotype was found a few times. This sequence may be a read error, since a much larger clone differs from it by one base. This sequence joins TRBV2 and TRBJ1-1; 7 nucleotides match TRBD1. V was pared by 8 bases and J by 4 bases, with 7 bases of the junction left unmatched. CDR1 and CDR2 (germline): SNHLY, FYNNEI. This CDR3 has 13 residues. The CDR3 sequence: CASGLTGSTEAFF. The CDR3 bases are TGTGCCAGCGGCTTGACAGGGAGCACTGAAGCTTTCTTT.

In its sample, this clonotype was seen many times. J is TRBJ2-3 and V is TRBV7-2; D gene unclear. The CDR3 totals 14 residues. The germline CDR1 and CDR2 sequences are SGHTA and FQGNSA. V was shortened by 4 bases and J by 2 bases, with 10 bases between the two germline ends. CDR3 in DNA: TGTGCCAGCAGCTCTTGGCAGTCCACAGATACGCAGTATTTT. This translates into CASSSWQSTDTQYF.

Note on this clonotype: A much larger clonotype is one base distant, so this may be a read error. The CDR3: CAGSQTKTQYF. CDR3 sequence (DNA): TGTGCCGGCAGTCAGACTAAGACCCAGTACTTC. The J gene is TRBJ2-5, the V gene TRBV28; possibly TRBD2 for D (5 bases). The CDR3 spans 11 residues. Germline CDR1 is MDHEN and CDR2 is SYDVKM.

The chain employs TRBV5-4 and TRBJ2-7, with D possibly being TRBD1 (7 bases). CDR1 is SGHNT and CDR2 is YYREEE in the germline V gene (reference sequence). V lost 4 bases and J lost 10, with 21 bases in between. The CDR3 consists of 14 residues. The CDR3 DNA reads as TGTGCCAGCAGCGCGGGACAGAGAGAAGAGGCCCAGTACTTC. Protein sequence: CASSAGQREEAQYF.

This clonotype appeared many times. The V gene is TRBV12-3 or TRBV12-4, the J gene TRBJ2-3; 13 bases match TRBD2. CDR3 length equals 17 residues. Trimming at V came to 5 bases and at J to 1 base, leaving 6 bases not matched to a gene. CDR3 residues: CASSVTGTSGGTDTQYF. CDR3 DNA: TGTGCCAGCAGTGTAACCGGGACTAGCGGGGGCACAGATACGCAGTATTTT.